This T cell receptor (beta chain) was profiled in a study of CXCR3-negative and CXCR3-positive naive CD8 T cells. Findings and limits, study-wide: The study found more hydrophobic TRB CDR3s in CXCR3-positive naive cells than in CXCR3-negative naive cells. Sequencing showed both naive subsets with comparably high diversity, and memory CD8+ cells much lower.

Concerning this clonotype itself: The antigen remains undetermined.

This CDR3 contains 16 residues. Germline V CDR1 and CDR2: SGHRS, YFSETQ. Through 5' RACE with UMI labels, the TRB cDNA libraries were prepared. For each CDR3 protein, TCRdb gives one entry from its re-call of the 5' RACE reads, without DNA. The sample features around 140,000 distinct CDR3 sequences, with around 0.37% in its top ten. This sequence originates from a human donor in good health. Some clones in this sample may be carry-over from other donors' samples. Sequenced input: naive CXCR3+ CD8+ T cells from blood. Subset specified: CD45RO-CCR7+CD27+CD95- naive CD8+ T cells expressing CXCR3 (TNR3+). The chain recombines TRBV5-1 with TRBJ2-1; TCRdb gives TRBD2 as the D gene, but with no DNA this cannot be confirmed. CDR3 loop: CASSGLAGVTYNEQFF.